Listed here is a single TCR beta chain. Its antigen is as yet unknown. As TCR cDNA was made by 5'RACE template switching, a universal primer site and UMIs were added. In TCRdb, the 5' RACE reads were re-called with MiXCR into one record per CDR3 protein. The data hold approximately 120,000 distinct CDR3 sequences, with 15% observed a single time. The source of the sample is a study of T cells after yellow fever vaccination. The study's findings and limits: Abundant contaminating clonotypes from the bulk population could appear in FACS-sorted repertoires. Among primary-vaccination clones, most reappeared after the booster, at roughly 96% for CD4 and 88% for CD8. Though weaker, the secondary response peaked faster, on day 5 versus 15.

The starting material was CD8+ T cells sorted from PBMCs, obtained 5 days after the yellow fever booster vaccination. The source of this sequence is a man between 18 and 29 years old who received the YFV17D yellow fever vaccine.

In nucleotides, the CDR3 is TGTGCCAGCAGTTACCGGACAGACGAACTAGCCAAAAACATTCAGTACTTC. Its protein product is CASSYRTDELAKNIQYF. This rearrangement joins TRBV6-2 or TRBV6-3 to TRBJ2-4; tentatively, D is TRBD1 (6 bases). V was clipped by 2 bases and J by 0 bases, with 14 bases between them. This CDR3 contains 17 residues. CDR1 MNHEY and CDR2 SVGEGT come from the germline V gene.